These 26 T cell receptor beta chains share one sample of origin, sequenced in a study of early T cells in non-severe SARS-CoV-2 infection. TCRdb ran MiXCR on the 5' RACE reads and lists one entry per CDR3 protein. The repertoire includes approximately 64,000 distinct CDR3 sequences, 4.9% of them detected once, and 4.5% to 5.5% sits in the top ten. Sequencing was done on a sample of whole blood. Receptors originate from an adult who was a healthcare worker with PCR-confirmed SARS-CoV-2 infection or an uninfected control (not recorded which).

Concerning this clonotype: Its ends do not fully match the called genes, so a read error is possible. The chain combines TRBV5-6 with TRBJ1-2, with 11 bases identical to TRBD1. The V gene's germline CDR1 is SGHDT and CDR2 YYEEEE. The CDR3 has 15 residues. The CDR3 sequence is CASSTGQGARYGHTF. CDR3 in DNA: TGTGCCAGCAGCACCGGACAGGGGGCGCGGTATGGCCACACCTTC.

This clonotype was seen repeatedly, ten times or more. This chain links TRBV6-2 or TRBV6-3 with TRBJ2-7, with 7 bases aligning to TRBD1. Trimming removed 7 bases from V and 3 bases from J; junction bases left unmatched: 3. The germline V gene encodes CDR1 MNHEY and CDR2 SVGEGT. The CDR3 runs 12 residues. The CDR3 is CASTGTVYEQYF. The CDR3 coding sequence is TGTGCCAGCACCGGGACAGTCTACGAGCAGTACTTC.

Many counts were recorded for this clonotype. The chain links TRBV7-2 to TRBJ2-7; 8 bases line up with TRBD2. Germline V gives CDR1 SGHTA, CDR2 FQGNSA. There are 13 residues in the CDR3. V gave up 5 bases and J gave up 7 bases; unmatched junction bases: 7. CDR3: CASSPSGGYEQYF. The CDR3 region has the DNA TGTGCCAGCAGCCCGTCGGGGGGGTATGAGCAGTACTTC.

The table lists this clonotype with many counts. The chain links TRBV12-5 to TRBJ1-1; no firm D call. V lost 6 bases and J 10 bases, leaving 6 bases between the germline ends. The germline V gene has CDR1 LGHNT and CDR2 FRNRAP. There are 9 residues in the CDR3. The CDR3 sequence is CASGPPAFF. As DNA, the CDR3 is TGTGCTAGTGGCCCACCAGCTTTCTTT.

This clonotype was picked up a small number of times. The chain recombines TRBV19 with TRBJ1-1; D ambiguous. V lost 2 bases and J 1 base, leaving 8 bases between the germline ends. This CDR3 is 14 amino acids long. Looked up from germline, CDR1 is LNHDA and CDR2 is SQIVND (reference sequence). CDR3 DNA: TGTGCCAGTAGTATAAACTCCGCGAACACTGAAGCTTTCTTT. This gives the protein CASSINSANTEAFF.

This clonotype was counted many times. The chain employs TRBV4-1 and TRBJ2-1; D may be TRBD2 (5 bases). V was pared by 4 bases and J by 9 bases, with 10 bases between. This CDR3 is built from 12 residues. Germline V gives CDR1 MGHRA, CDR2 YSYEKL. This chain's CDR3 is CASSPARGEQFF. The DNA of the CDR3 is TGCGCCAGCAGCCCGGCCCGGGGTGAGCAGTTCTTC.

This clonotype came up many times. The rearrangement uses TRBV9 and TRBJ2-2; D possibly matches TRBD1 or TRBD2 (5 bases each). The CDR3 consists of 17 residues. V was cut by 2 bases and J by 4 bases, with 18 bases left in between. Germline lookup yields CDR1 SGDLS and CDR2 YYNGEE. CDR3 region: CASSVLSEGKATGELFF. The CDR3 DNA reads TGTGCCAGCAGCGTTCTCTCCGAGGGGAAGGCCACCGGGGAGCTGTTTTTT.

This clonotype has at least ten counts. The chain carries TRBV25-1 and TRBJ1-1; D may be TRBD1 (5 bases). V lost 1 base and J lost 1, with 10 bases in between. There are 15 residues in the CDR3. CDR1 and CDR2 (germline): MGHDK, SYGVNS. CDR3 in DNA: TGTGCCAGCAGTGAATTTGCTGGGGGGAACACTGAAGCTTTCTTT. This sequence encodes CASSEFAGGNTEAFF.

This clonotype was seen repeatedly, ten times or more. The gene calls are TRBV7-2 and TRBJ1-1; D call uncertain. This CDR3 comprises 12 residues. Trimming stripped 5 bases from V and 5 bases from J, with 9 bases between. Germline CDR1 SGHTA, CDR2 FQGNSA. CDR3: CASSPGRTEAFF. In DNA, the CDR3 is TGTGCCAGCAGCCCAGGACGTACTGAAGCTTTCTTT.

This clonotype was counted only a few times. The rearrangement links TRBV20-1 to TRBJ2-2; 9 nucleotides match TRBD1. The CDR3 spans 12 residues. Germline CDR1 is DFQATT and CDR2 is SNEGSKA (reference sequence). V lost 7 bases, J lost 6 bases, and 3 bases stayed unmatched. The CDR3 spells CSVQGAAGELFF. The CDR3 nucleotides are TGCAGTGTACAGGGGGCGGCCGGGGAGCTGTTTTTT.

This clonotype has more than one count but fewer than ten. The rearrangement links TRBV29-1 to TRBJ2-3; TRBD2 matches at 11 bases. V was clipped by 7 bases and J by 4 bases; unmatched bases: 4. The germline CDR1 and CDR2 sequences are SQVTM and ANQGSEA. There are 13 residues in the CDR3. Here the CDR3 reads CSAGTSGPDTQYF. CDR3 DNA sequence: TGCAGCGCTGGGACTAGCGGCCCAGATACGCAGTATTTT.

This clonotype was recorded at least ten times. The chain employs TRBV6-1 and TRBJ2-2, with 7 bases matching TRBD2. CDR1 MNHNS and CDR2 SASEGT come from the germline V gene. V shed 6 bases and J 3 bases; nucleotides not matched to a gene: 4. CDR3 length: 14 residues. The CDR3: CASRKGGDTGELFF. The CDR3 nucleotides read TGTGCCAGCAGGAAGGGAGGGGACACCGGGGAGCTGTTTTTT.

This rearrangement joins TRBV19 to TRBJ2-7; D perhaps matches TRBD2 (5 bases). Trimming pared 3 bases from V and 0 bases from J, leaving 9 bases between. The CDR3 totals 14 residues. CDR1 is LNHDA, CDR2 SQIVND, per germline (reference sequence). For the CDR3, the DNA is TGTGCCAGTAGTATCGGAGGAGGCTCCTACGAGCAGTACTTC. Translation: CASSIGGGSYEQYF.

In its sample, this clonotype was seen many times. The gene calls are TRBV29-1 and TRBJ1-5, with D possibly TRBD1 on 6 matching bases. The germline V gene encodes CDR1 SQVTM and CDR2 ANQGSEA. V shed 5 bases and J shed 5 bases, with 10 bases lying between them. The CDR3 contains 12 residues. The DNA of the CDR3 is TGCAGCGTTACGACAGGCGATCAGCCCCAGCATTTT. Protein: CSVTTGDQPQHF.

This clonotype appeared a few times. The chain links TRBV20-1 to TRBJ1-4, with no clear D. This CDR3 is built from 11 residues. Trimming took off 6 bases at V and 9 bases at J, with 11 bases between the two ends. The germline V gene has CDR1 DFQATT and CDR2 SNEGSKA (reference sequence). CDR3 nucleotides: TGCAGTGCGCGCAAGAGGAAAAAACTGTTTTTT. Its translation is CSARKRKKLFF.

This clonotype was counted ten times or more. This rearrangement joins TRBV10-1 to TRBJ2-2, with TRBD1 matching 9 bases. This CDR3 region has 15 residues. Germline V gives CDR1 WNHNN, CDR2 SYGVQD (reference sequence). V shed 5 bases and J 5 bases; nucleotides not matched to a gene: 6. The CDR3 sequence is CASSSGQGLTGELFF. CDR3 bases: TGCGCCAGCAGTTCGGGACAGGGCCTGACCGGGGAGCTGTTTTTT.

This sequence joins TRBV28 and TRBJ1-5, with D unclear. This CDR3 is built from 14 residues. Looked up from germline, CDR1 is MDHEN and CDR2 is SYDVKM. CDR3 in DNA: TGTGCGAGCCTGCGGGTTCTTGGCAATCAGCCCCAGCATTTT. It is translated as CASLRVLGNQPQHF.

This clonotype was recorded at least ten times. The CDR3 reads CASSLVKTGRNTEAFF. In DNA, the CDR3 is TGTGCCAGCAGCTTAGTCAAAACAGGGAGGAACACTGAAGCTTTCTTT. V is TRBV7-2 and J is TRBJ1-1; D is possibly TRBD1 (6 bases). Per germline, CDR1 SGHTA and CDR2 FQGNSA. The CDR3 sequence is 16 residues long. V was cut by 1 base and J by 1 base, with 13 bases left in between.

This clonotype showed up just a few times. This chain links TRBV7-9 with TRBJ2-6; no firm D call. The CDR3 is 12 amino acids. Trimming pared 5 bases from V and 4 bases from J, leaving 3 bases between. Germline V lookup: CDR1 SEHNR, CDR2 FQNEAQ (reference sequence). The DNA for the CDR3 is TGTGCCAGCAGCGAGGGGGCCAACGTCCTGACTTTC. Its protein product is CASSEGANVLTF.

This clonotype was picked up many times. This sequence joins TRBV5-4 and TRBJ2-1; 13 bases line up with TRBD2. The CDR3 contains 17 residues. Germline V gene sequence: CDR1 SGHNT, CDR2 YYREEE (reference sequence). The V segment lost 4 bases and the J segment 4 bases; nucleotides outside the gene matches: 8. In DNA form, the CDR3 reads TGTGCCAGCAGCCCGGGGACTAGCGGGGTACAATACAATGAGCAGTTCTTC. It is translated as CASSPGTSGVQYNEQFF. Using reference TRBV5-4 and TRBJ2-1 for the parts outside the CDR3, the full variable domain is ETGVTQSPTHLIKTRGQQVTLRCSSQSGHNTVSWYQQALGQGPQFIFQYYREEENGRGNFPPRFSGLQFPNYSSELNVNALELDDSALYLCASSPGTSGVQYNEQFFGPGTRLTVL.

This clonotype was found a few times. The chain carries TRBV12-3 or TRBV12-4 and TRBJ2-3, with TRBD2 identical over 8 bases. The CDR3 runs 14 residues. With V trimmed by 3 bases and J by 2 bases, 1 base remained unmatched. Here the CDR3 DNA reads TGTGCCAGCAGTTTGACTAGCGTCACAGATACGCAGTATTTT. This gives the protein CASSLTSVTDTQYF.

In this sample, this clonotype turned up many times. The CDR3 protein is CSVGRLIGSEAFF. The CDR3 DNA reads TGCAGTGTAGGTCGTCTAATTGGCAGTGAAGCTTTCTTT. The rearrangement uses TRBV20-1 and TRBJ1-1, with D uncertain. Per germline, CDR1 DFQATT and CDR2 SNEGSKA (reference sequence). The CDR3 runs 13 residues. V shed 7 bases and J shed 7 bases, with 19 bases lying between them.

This clonotype has a count of ten or more. This chain joins TRBV20-1 and TRBJ2-1; D may match TRBD1 or TRBD2 (5 bases each). The CDR3 sequence is 16 residues long. The V end lost 6 bases, the J end lost 3 bases, and 21 bases lay between the germline ends. CDR1 DFQATT and CDR2 SNEGSKA come from the germline V gene (reference sequence). The CDR3 sequence is CSAQRTGPDLYNEQFF. CDR3 DNA sequence: TGCAGTGCCCAAAGGACGGGGCCCGATCTCTACAATGAGCAGTTCTTC.

This clonotype came up many times. The chain combines TRBV20-1 with TRBJ1-5, with D unresolved. V lost 1 base, J lost 6 bases, and 13 bases lay in between. CDR1 and CDR2 (germline): DFQATT, SNEGSKA (reference sequence). There are 14 residues in the CDR3. The DNA for the CDR3 is TGCAGTGCTAGAGGGACCTACACCGGTCAGCCCCAGCATTTT. Its translation: CSARGTYTGQPQHF.

In its sample, this clonotype was seen many times. This sequence joins TRBV12-3 or TRBV12-4 and TRBJ2-4; TRBD2 matches at 10 bases. The J segment lost 6 bases and the V segment lost 5 bases, leaving 4 bases of the junction unmatched. This CDR3 has 14 residues. In nucleotides, the CDR3 is TGTGCCAGCAGTCTCCGGACTAGCGGAAACATTCAGTACTTC. Encoded protein: CASSLRTSGNIQYF.

This clonotype was picked up a small number of times. The genes are TRBV29-1 and TRBJ1-1; D ambiguous. Germline V gives CDR1 SQVTM, CDR2 ANQGSEA. V lost 6 bases and J 3 bases, leaving 5 bases between the germline ends. CDR3 length: 10 residues. CDR3 amino acids: CSVRYTEAFF. The CDR3 nucleotides are TGCAGCGTCCGTTACACTGAAGCTTTCTTT. Using reference TRBV29-1 and TRBJ1-1 for the parts outside the CDR3, the full variable domain is SAVISQKPSRDICQRGTSLTIQCQVDSQVTMMFWYRQQPGQSLTLIATANQGSEATYESGFVIDKFPISRPNLTFSTLTVSNMSPEDSSIYLCSVRYTEAFFGQGTRLTVV.